Detailed here is one TCR beta chain. The antigen remains undetermined. Treatment indicated: roughly 10-day PBMC culture with coronavirus spike peptide pools or control peptides (ViraFEST assay). An Oncomine TCR Beta short-read assay was used to sequence the DNA from cultured CD4+ T cells. From the PCR reads, TCRdb called clonotypes with MiXCR, one entry per CDR3 protein. The data contain fewer than 12,000 distinct CDR3 sequences, 60% to 65% of them singletons. The data stem from a study of vaccination and CD4 T cells after COVID-19. Per germline, CDR1 MNHEY and CDR2 SVGAGI. V was pared by 2 bases and J by 6 bases, with 6 bases of the junction left unmatched. This CDR3 has 16 residues.

The TCR was taken from a human donor who had recovered from COVID-19. Sequenced sample: CD4+ T cells from blood, cultured in vitro. This chain connects TRBV6-5 to TRBJ2-3, with 12 positions matching TRBD2. This CDR3 reads CASSYSSSGGADTQYF. CDR3 DNA: TGTGCCAGCAGTTACAGCTCTAGCGGGGGGGCGGATACGCAGTATTTT.